Each of the 11 T cell receptor beta chains below was sequenced from the same sample in a study of beta chain features in type 1 diabetes. Of the isolated RNA, all was reverse transcribed, and so the sequenced material was expressed TCRB transcripts. Generated by immunoSEQ multiplex PCR, the TCRdb table keeps only in-frame clones and is missing some. The sample consists of under 800,000 clones, 15% to 17% of them appearing once. Sequenced material: naive CD4+ T cells from blood. These receptors originate from a young man in good health.

The chain employs TRBV4-2 and TRBJ2-1, with 7 bases identical to TRBD2. There are 14 residues in the CDR3. The germline gives CDR1 LGHNA, CDR2 YNFKEQ. The trim removed 9 bases at V and 5 bases at J, leaving 10 bases unmatched. This CDR3 is CASTEREKDNEQFF. The CDR3 nucleotides are TGTGCCAGTACGGAGCGGGAAAAGGACAATGAGCAGTTCTTC.

The chain couples TRBV5-4 to TRBJ2-3; D unresolved. Trimming took 3 bases from V and 5 from J, leaving 7 bases between them. The CDR3 consists of 12 residues. Germline V gene lookup returns CDR1 SGHNT and CDR2 YYREEE (reference sequence). In DNA form, the CDR3 reads TGTGCCAGCAGCTCCCTCGGAGATACGCAGTATTTT. Amino acids: CASSSLGDTQYF.

The CDR3, as DNA: TGTGCCAGTAGTATAGCAGGGACTAGAAGCGGCAATGAGCAGTTCTTC. Its protein product is CASSIAGTRSGNEQFF. V and J are TRBV19 and TRBJ2-1; the match to TRBD2 covers 8 bases. The CDR3 extends over 16 amino acids. V lost 1 base, J lost 6 bases, and 8 bases stayed unmatched. Germline values: CDR1 LNHDA, CDR2 SQIVND (reference sequence).

The chain employs TRBV19 and TRBJ2-3, with 8 bases that match TRBD2. Trimming took 11 bases from V and 2 from J; bases not matched to a gene: 9. Looked up from germline, CDR1 is LNHDA and CDR2 is SQIVND (reference sequence). The CDR3 contains 14 residues. The CDR3 protein is CASTGGRFTDTQYF. The CDR3 DNA sequence: TGTGCCTCTACGGGCGGGAGGTTCACAGATACGCAGTATTTT. Full variable domain (missing parts from reference TRBV19 and TRBJ2-3): DGGITQSPKYLFRKEGQNVTLSCEQNLNHDAMYWYRQDPGQGLRLIYYSQIVNDFQKGDIAEGYSVSREKKESFPLTVTSAQKNPTAFYLCASTGGRFTDTQYFGPGTRLTVL.

In this sample, this clone turned up a few times. The rearrangement links TRBV7-9 to TRBJ1-3; D might be TRBD1 (6 bases). The V end was cut by 1 base, the J end by 3 bases, with 16 bases between. CDR3 length: 17 amino acids. Germline CDR1 is SEHNR and CDR2 is FQNEAQ (reference sequence). CDR3 in amino acids: CASSLVLGQSIGNTIYF. DNA for the CDR3: TGTGCCAGCAGCTTAGTTCTTGGACAGTCCATTGGAAACACCATATATTTT.

CDR3 sequence (DNA): TGTGCCATCAGTGATTGGACAGTCTCCTACGAGCAGTACTTC. Protein product: CAISDWTVSYEQYF. The V and J genes are TRBV10-3 and TRBJ2-7; TRBD1 is a possible D gene (6 bases). The V gene lost 3 bases and the J gene lost 0 bases, with 9 bases spanning the gap. Germline V gene lookup returns CDR1 ENHRY and CDR2 SYGVKD. The CDR3 totals 14 residues.

A few counts support this clone. V is TRBV11-3 and J is TRBJ2-1; TRBD1 aligns across 9 bases. CDR3 size: 14 residues. CDR1 is SGHNT and CDR2 is YENEEA in the germline V gene. V was clipped by 4 bases and J by 8 bases; unmatched bases: 6. In DNA, the CDR3 is TGTGCCAGCAGCTCCGGACAGGGGTGGGATGAGCAGTTCTTC. Translation: CASSSGQGWDEQFF.

This chain connects TRBV6-1 to TRBJ2-1; possibly TRBD1 or TRBD2 for D (6 bases each). Looked up from germline, CDR1 is MNHNS and CDR2 is SASEGT. V was cut by 9 bases and J by 6 bases, with 21 bases left in between. The CDR3 contains 15 residues. CDR3 DNA sequence: TGTGCCAGTCAGCAGTTCCAGGGGAGGTTCAATGAGCAGTTCTTC. Amino acid sequence: CASQQFQGRFNEQFF.

The rearrangement links TRBV7-2 to TRBJ1-1, with D perhaps matching TRBD1 (5 bases). Trimming took 6 bases from V and 2 from J, leaving 13 bases between them. The CDR3 contains 14 residues. CDR1 is SGHTA, CDR2 FQGNSA, per germline. The CDR3, as DNA: TGTGCCAGCAGATCCATGCAGGGAAACACTGAAGCTTTCTTT. It codes for CASRSMQGNTEAFF.

The chain is built from TRBV7-2 and TRBJ2-3, with D unclear. The CDR3 has 15 amino acids. The V gene's germline CDR1 is SGHTA and CDR2 FQGNSA. V was pared by 7 bases and J by 2 bases, with 16 bases between. CDR3 residues: CASKPPGSLTDTQYF. In DNA form, the CDR3 reads TGTGCCAGCAAACCTCCCGGGTCACTCACAGATACGCAGTATTTT. The variable domain in full, with the rest retrieved from reference TRBV7-2 and TRBJ2-3, is GAGVSQSPSNKVTEKGKDVELRCDPISGHTALYWYRQSLGQGLEFLIYFQGNSAPDKSGLPSDRFSAERTGGSVSTLTIQRTQQEDSAVYLCASKPPGSLTDTQYFGPGTRLTVL.

This chain uses TRBV4-1 with TRBJ2-1; maybe TRBD2 (5 bases). CDR1 MGHRA and CDR2 YSYEKL come from the germline V gene. This CDR3 contains 13 residues. Between the trimmed V and J ends, which lost 4 bases and 7 bases, there was a span of 11 bases. Written as DNA, the CDR3 is TGCGCCAGCAGCCGCGGAGGTAGGAATGAGCAGTTCTTC. This translates into CASSRGGRNEQFF.